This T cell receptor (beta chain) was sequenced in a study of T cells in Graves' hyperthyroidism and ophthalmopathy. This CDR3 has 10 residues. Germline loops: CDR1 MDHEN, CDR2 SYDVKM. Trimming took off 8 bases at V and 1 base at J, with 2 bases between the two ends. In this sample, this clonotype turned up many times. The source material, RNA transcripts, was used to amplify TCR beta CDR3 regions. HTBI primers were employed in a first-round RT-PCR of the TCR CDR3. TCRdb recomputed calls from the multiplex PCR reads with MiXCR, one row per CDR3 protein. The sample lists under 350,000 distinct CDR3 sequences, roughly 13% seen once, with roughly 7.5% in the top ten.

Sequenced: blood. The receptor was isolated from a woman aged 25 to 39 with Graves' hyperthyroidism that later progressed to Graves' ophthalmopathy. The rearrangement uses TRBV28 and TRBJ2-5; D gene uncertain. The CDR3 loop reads CASAQETQYF. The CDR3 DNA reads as TGTGCCAGCGCCCAAGAGACCCAGTACTTC.